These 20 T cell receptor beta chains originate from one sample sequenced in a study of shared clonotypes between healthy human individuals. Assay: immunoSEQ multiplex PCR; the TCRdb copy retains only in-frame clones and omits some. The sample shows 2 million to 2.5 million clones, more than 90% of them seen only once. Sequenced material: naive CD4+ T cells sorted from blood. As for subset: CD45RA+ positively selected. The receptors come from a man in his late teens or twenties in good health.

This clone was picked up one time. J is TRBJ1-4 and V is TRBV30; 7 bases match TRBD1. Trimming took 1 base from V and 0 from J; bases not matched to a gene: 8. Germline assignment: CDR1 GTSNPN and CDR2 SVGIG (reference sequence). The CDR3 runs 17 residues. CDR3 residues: CAWSAGQVSSTNEKLFF. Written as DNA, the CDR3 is TGTGCCTGGAGTGCCGGACAGGTTTCTTCAACTAATGAAAAACTGTTTTTT.

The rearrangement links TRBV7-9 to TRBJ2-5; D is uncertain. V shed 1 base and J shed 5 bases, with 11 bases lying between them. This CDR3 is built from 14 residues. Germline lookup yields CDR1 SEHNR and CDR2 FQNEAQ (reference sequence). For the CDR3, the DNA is TGTGCCAGCAGCTTAGGTTTTACGGTGGAGACCCAGTACTTC. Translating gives CASSLGFTVETQYF. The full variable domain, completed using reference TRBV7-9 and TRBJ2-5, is DTGVSQNPRHKITKRGQNVTFRCDPISEHNRLYWYRQTLGQGPEFLTYFQNEAQLEKSRLLSDRFSAERPKGSFSTLEIQRTEQGDSAMYLCASSLGFTVETQYFGPGTRLLVL.

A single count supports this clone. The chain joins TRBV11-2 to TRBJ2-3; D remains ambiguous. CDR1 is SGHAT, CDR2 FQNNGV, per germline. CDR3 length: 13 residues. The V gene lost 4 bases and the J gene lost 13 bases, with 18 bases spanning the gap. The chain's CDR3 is CASSSWEGEREYF. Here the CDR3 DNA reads TGTGCCAGCAGCTCATGGGAAGGAGAGCGTGAGTATTTT.

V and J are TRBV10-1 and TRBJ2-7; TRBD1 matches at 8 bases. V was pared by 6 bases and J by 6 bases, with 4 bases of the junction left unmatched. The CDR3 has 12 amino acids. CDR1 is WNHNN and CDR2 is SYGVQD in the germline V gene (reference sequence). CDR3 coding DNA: TGCGCCAGCAGCCCCGGGACAGGCGAGCAGTACTTC. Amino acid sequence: CASSPGTGEQYF.

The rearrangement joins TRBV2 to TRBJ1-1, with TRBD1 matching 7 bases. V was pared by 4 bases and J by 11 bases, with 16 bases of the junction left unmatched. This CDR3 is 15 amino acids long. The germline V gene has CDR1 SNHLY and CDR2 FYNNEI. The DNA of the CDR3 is TGTGCCAGCAGTGGGGGGACAGACATCGGGTTGTGGGCTTTCTTT. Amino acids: CASSGGTDIGLWAFF.

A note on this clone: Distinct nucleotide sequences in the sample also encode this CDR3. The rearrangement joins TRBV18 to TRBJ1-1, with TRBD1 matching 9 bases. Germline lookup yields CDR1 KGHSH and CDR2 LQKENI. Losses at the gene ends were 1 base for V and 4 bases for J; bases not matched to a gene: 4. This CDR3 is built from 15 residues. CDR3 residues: CASSPLGQGGTEAFF. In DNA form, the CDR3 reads TGTGCCAGCTCACCACTGGGACAGGGAGGCACTGAAGCTTTCTTT.

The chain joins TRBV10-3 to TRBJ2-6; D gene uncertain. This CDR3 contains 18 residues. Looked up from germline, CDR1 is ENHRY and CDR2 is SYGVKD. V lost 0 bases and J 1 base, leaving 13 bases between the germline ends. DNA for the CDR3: TGTGCCATCAGTGAGTCATTCGTGGCCGGATCTGGGGCCAACGTCCTGACTTTC. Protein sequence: CAISESFVAGSGANVLTF.

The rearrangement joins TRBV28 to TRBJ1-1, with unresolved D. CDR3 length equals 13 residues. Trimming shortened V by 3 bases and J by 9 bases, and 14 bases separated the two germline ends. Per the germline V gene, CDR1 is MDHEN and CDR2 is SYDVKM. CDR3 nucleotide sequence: TGTGCCAGCAGTTTTTCAACAACTGTTAAAGCTTTCTTT. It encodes CASSFSTTVKAFF.

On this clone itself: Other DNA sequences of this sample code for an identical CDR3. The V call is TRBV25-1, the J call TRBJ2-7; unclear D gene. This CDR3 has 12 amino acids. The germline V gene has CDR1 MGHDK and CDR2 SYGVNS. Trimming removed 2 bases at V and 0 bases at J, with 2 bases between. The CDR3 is CASSESSYEQYF. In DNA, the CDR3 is TGTGCCAGCAGTGAAAGCTCCTACGAGCAGTACTTC.

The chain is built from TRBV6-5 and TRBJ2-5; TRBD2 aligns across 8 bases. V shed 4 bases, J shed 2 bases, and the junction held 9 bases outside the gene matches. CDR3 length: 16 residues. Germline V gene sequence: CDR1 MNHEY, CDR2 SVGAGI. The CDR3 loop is CASSSGRGGRQETQYF. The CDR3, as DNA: TGTGCCAGCAGTTCGGGACGGGGGGGCAGGCAAGAGACCCAGTACTTC.

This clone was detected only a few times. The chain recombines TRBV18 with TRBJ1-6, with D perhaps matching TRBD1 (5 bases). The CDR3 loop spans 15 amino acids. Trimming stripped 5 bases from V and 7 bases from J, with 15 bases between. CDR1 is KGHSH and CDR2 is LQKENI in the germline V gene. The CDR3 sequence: CASSTYSGGNSPLHF. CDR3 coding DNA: TGTGCCAGCTCAACATACAGCGGGGGAAATTCACCCCTCCACTTT.

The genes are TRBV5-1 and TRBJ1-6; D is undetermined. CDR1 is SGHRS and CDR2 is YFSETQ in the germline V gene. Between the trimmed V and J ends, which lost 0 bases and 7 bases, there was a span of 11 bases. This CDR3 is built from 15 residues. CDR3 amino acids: CASSLVGGLNSPLHF. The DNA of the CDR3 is TGCGCCAGCAGCTTGGTTGGAGGATTAAATTCACCCCTCCACTTT.

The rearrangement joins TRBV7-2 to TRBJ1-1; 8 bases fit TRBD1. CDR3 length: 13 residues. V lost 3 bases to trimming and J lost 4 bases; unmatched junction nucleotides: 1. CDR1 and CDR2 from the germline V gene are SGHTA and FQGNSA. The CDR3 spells CASSFRGPTEAFF. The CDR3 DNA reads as TGTGCCAGCAGCTTCAGGGGGCCCACTGAAGCTTTCTTT. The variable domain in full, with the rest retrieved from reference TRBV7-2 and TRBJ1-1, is GAGVSQSPSNKVTEKGKDVELRCDPISGHTALYWYRQSLGQGLEFLIYFQGNSAPDKSGLPSDRFSAERTGGSVSTLTIQRTQQEDSAVYLCASSFRGPTEAFFGQGTRLTVV.

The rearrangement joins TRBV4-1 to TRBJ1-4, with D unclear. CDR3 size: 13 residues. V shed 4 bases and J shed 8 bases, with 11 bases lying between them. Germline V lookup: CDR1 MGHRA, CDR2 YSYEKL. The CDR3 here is CASSLLQSEKLFF. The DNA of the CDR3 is TGCGCCAGCAGCCTGCTACAGAGCGAAAAACTGTTTTTT.

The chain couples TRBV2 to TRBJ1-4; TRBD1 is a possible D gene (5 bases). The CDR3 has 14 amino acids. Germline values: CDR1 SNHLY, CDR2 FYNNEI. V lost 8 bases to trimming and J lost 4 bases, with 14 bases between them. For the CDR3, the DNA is TGTGCCAGCTTGATGGGGGTCATTAATGAAAAACTGTTTTTT. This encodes CASLMGVINEKLFF.

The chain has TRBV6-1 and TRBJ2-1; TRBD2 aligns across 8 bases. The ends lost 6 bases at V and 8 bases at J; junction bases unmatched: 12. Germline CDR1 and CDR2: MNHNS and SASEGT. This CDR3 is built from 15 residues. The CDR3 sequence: CASSVPGLVNDEQFF. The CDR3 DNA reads TGTGCCAGCAGCGTACCGGGACTAGTCAATGATGAGCAGTTCTTC.

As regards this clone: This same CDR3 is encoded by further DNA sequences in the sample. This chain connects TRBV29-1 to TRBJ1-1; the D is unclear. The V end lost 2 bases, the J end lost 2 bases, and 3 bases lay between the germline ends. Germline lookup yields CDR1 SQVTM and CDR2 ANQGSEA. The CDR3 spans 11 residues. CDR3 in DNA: TGCAGCGTTGAACGTAACACTGAAGCTTTCTTT. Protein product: CSVERNTEAFF.

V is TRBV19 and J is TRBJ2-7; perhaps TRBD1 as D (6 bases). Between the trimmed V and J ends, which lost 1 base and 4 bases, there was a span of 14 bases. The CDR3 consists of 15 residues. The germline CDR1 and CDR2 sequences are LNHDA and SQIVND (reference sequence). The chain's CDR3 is CASSIASGTTYEQYF. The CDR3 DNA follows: TGTGCCAGTAGTATAGCCTCGGGGACAACTTACGAGCAGTACTTC.

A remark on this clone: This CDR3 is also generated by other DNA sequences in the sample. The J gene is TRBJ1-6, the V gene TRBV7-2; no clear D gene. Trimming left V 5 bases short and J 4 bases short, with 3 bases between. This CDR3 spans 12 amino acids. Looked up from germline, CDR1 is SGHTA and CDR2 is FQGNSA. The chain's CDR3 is CASSLYNSPLHF. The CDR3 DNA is TGTGCCAGCAGCCTTTATAATTCACCCCTCCACTTT.

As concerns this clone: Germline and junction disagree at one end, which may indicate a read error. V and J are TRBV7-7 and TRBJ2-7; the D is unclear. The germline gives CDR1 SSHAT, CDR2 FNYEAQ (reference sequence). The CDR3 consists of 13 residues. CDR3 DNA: TGTGCTAGCAGTTCCCGAGAAACCTACGAGCAGTACTTC. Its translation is CASSSRETYEQYF.